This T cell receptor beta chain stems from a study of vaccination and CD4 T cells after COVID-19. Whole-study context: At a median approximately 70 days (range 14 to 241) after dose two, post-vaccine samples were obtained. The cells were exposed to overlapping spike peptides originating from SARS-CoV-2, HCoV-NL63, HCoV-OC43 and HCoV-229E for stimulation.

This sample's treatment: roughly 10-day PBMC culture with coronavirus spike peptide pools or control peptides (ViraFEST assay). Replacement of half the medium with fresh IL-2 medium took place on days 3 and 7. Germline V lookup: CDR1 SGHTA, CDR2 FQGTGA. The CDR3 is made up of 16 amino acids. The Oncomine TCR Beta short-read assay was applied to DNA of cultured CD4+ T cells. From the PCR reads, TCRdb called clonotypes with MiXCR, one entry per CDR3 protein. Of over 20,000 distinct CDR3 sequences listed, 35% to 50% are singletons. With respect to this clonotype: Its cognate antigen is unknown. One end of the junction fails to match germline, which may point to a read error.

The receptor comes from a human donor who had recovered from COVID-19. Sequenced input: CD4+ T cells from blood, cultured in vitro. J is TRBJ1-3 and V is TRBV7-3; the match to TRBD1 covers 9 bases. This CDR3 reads CASSLTGTGLGNTIYF. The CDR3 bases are TGTGCCAGCAGCCTAACTGGGACAGGGCTCGGAAACACCATATATTTT.